This T cell receptor (beta chain) was profiled in a study of CD8+ T cells in alopecia areata. Overall study: Spontaneous alopecia affected the approximately 6-12-month-old C3H/HeJ graft donors, whose skin was transplanted to roughly 7-11-week-old female C3H/HeJ mice.

V lost 2 bases and J 1 base, leaving 10 bases between the germline ends. This CDR3 is built from 15 residues. Germline V gene data show CDR1 as FNHDT and CDR2 as SITEND (reference sequence). Reverse transcribed after extraction, RNA yielded cDNA as the sequencing template. Profiling relied on immunoSEQ multiplex PCR, and the TCRdb table lists in-frame clones only, not all of them. The repertoire consists of 250,000 or so clones, none detected only once. The study sorted pooled cutaneous lymph node cells by CD4, CD8alpha, NKG2D, NKG2ACE and other markers. Worth noting for this clone: Gene names and germline refer to mouse. From the germline J gene comes the end of the CDR3, since the read stops 4 residues before it.

This clonotype originated in a C3H/HeJ mouse with alopecia areata. The strain bears MHC haplotype H2-k. Sequences were obtained from CD4+ T cells sorted from a lymph node. This rearrangement joins TRBV19 to TRBJ2-1; TRBD1 or TRBD2 may be the D gene (6 bases each). This CDR3 reads CASSMGGQNYAEQFF. The CDR3 bases that were read are TGTGCCAGCAGTATGGGGGGACAAAACTATGCT.